A selection of T cell receptor beta chains follows, all from one sample in a study of blood T cells in healthy people across ages. TCRdb reprocessed the 5' RACE reads with MiXCR, giving one entry per CDR3 protein. The data hold 380,000 or so distinct CDR3 sequences, with about half observed a single time. The material sequenced was blood. The source of these receptors is a man in his sixties in good health. Both conserved end residues are part of each CDR3. A D gene is named only where the DNA matches it firmly. Clone size appears in some rows only: once, few, many, or a class for an expanded clone.

v_call: TRBV6-5
clone_size: many
d_call: NA
j_call: TRBJ2-7
cdr3_nt: TGTGCCAGCAGTTACGGGCTAGAGGTCTACAATGAGCAGTACTTC
cdr3_aa: CASSYGLEVYNEQYF

v_call: TRBV10-1
clone_size: many
d_call: NA
j_call: TRBJ2-5
cdr3_nt: TGCGCCAGCAGTGAGCTAAGGGGGGGGACCCAGTACTTC
cdr3_aa: CASSELRGGTQYF

v_call: TRBV18
clone_size: NA
d_call: TRBD2
j_call: TRBJ2-5
cdr3_nt: TGTGCCAGCTCACCACCTAGCGGGATGGGGACCCAGTACTTC
cdr3_aa: CASSPPSGMGTQYF

v_call: TRBV20-1
clone_size: NA
d_call: TRBD2
j_call: TRBJ2-3
cdr3_nt: TGCAGTGCTAGACTTCCGGGCGGGGGGGCATCAGATACGCAGTATTTT
cdr3_aa: CSARLPGGGASDTQYF

v_call: TRBV5-1
clone_size: NA
d_call: TRBD1
j_call: TRBJ2-7
cdr3_nt: TGCGCCAGCAGCGCCGGACAGGGCCTTCTCTACGAGCAGTACTTC
cdr3_aa: CASSAGQGLLYEQYF

v_call: TRBV29-1
clone_size: few
d_call: TRBD1
j_call: TRBJ1-2
cdr3_nt: TGCAGCGTTGAGAAGGGACAGGGAAGCGGCTACACCTTC
cdr3_aa: CSVEKGQGSGYTF

v_call: TRBV7-9
clone_size: NA
d_call: NA
j_call: TRBJ2-6
cdr3_nt: TGTGCCAGCAGCTTACTTGGCAGCCTCTCTGGGGCCAACGTCCTGACTTTC
cdr3_aa: CASSLLGSLSGANVLTF

v_call: TRBV4-1
clone_size: NA
d_call: NA
j_call: TRBJ1-2
cdr3_nt: TGCGCCAGCAGCCAAGATCCCAGCGACAGCGGGCCGAAATTAAACTATGGCTACACCTTC
cdr3_aa: CASSQDPSDSGPKLNYGYTF

v_call: TRBV4-2
clone_size: NA
d_call: NA
j_call: TRBJ2-1
cdr3_nt: TGTGCCAGCAGCCAAGGCGGGATAGGGGGCTTTGGTGAGCAGTTCTTC
cdr3_aa: CASSQGGIGGFGEQFF

v_call: TRBV7-2
clone_size: NA
d_call: TRBD1
j_call: TRBJ2-7
cdr3_nt: TGTGCCAGCAGTCGCGGACAGGGGACATTTTACGAGCAGTACTTC
cdr3_aa: CASSRGQGTFYEQYF

v_call: TRBV5-1
clone_size: NA
d_call: NA
j_call: TRBJ1-2
cdr3_nt: TGCGCCAGCAGCGCGGACAGCCTCTATGGCTACACCTTC
cdr3_aa: CASSADSLYGYTF

v_call: TRBV20-1
clone_size: NA
d_call: NA
j_call: TRBJ2-5
cdr3_nt: TGCAGTGCTGGTGAGGGCTCGCAAGAGACCCAGTACTTC
cdr3_aa: CSAGEGSQETQYF

v_call: TRBV4-3
clone_size: NA
d_call: NA
j_call: TRBJ2-5
cdr3_nt: TGCGCCAGCGGGGTGCTACCTGGGTATGAGCAGTACTTC
cdr3_aa: CASGVLPGYEQYF

v_call: TRBV20-1
clone_size: NA
d_call: TRBD2
j_call: TRBJ2-1
cdr3_nt: TGCAGTGCTAGAGATTTCGCGGGAGGCCCCAATGAGCAGTTCTTC
cdr3_aa: CSARDFAGGPNEQFF

v_call: TRBV11-1
clone_size: few
d_call: NA
j_call: TRBJ2-3
cdr3_nt: TGTGCCAGCAGCCTGACCCGGAGCACAGATACGCAGTATTTT
cdr3_aa: CASSLTRSTDTQYF

v_call: TRBV6-6
clone_size: few
d_call: NA
j_call: TRBJ2-7
cdr3_nt: TGTGCCAGCAGTAAGACACCGGAGGGCCGTTCCGAGCAGTACTTC
cdr3_aa: CASSKTPEGRSEQYF

v_call: TRBV6-1
clone_size: NA
d_call: TRBD2
j_call: TRBJ2-1
cdr3_nt: TGTGCCAGCATCGTCCAGCGGGGCAATGAGCAGTTCTTC
cdr3_aa: CASIVQRGNEQFF

v_call: TRBV5-1
clone_size: NA
d_call: NA
j_call: TRBJ2-1
cdr3_nt: TGCGCCAGCAGCTTGGGGACATTCCCATCCGACGGTGAGCAGTTCTTC
cdr3_aa: CASSLGTFPSDGEQFF

v_call: TRBV7-2
clone_size: few
d_call: NA
j_call: TRBJ2-7
cdr3_nt: TGTGCCAGCAGCTTTCTAGGGGCCTACGAGCAGTACTTC
cdr3_aa: CASSFLGAYEQYF

v_call: TRBV27
clone_size: NA
d_call: TRBD2
j_call: TRBJ2-3
cdr3_nt: TGTGCCAGCAGTCTCCGGGTAATAGCGGGTAGCACAGATACGCAGTATTTT
cdr3_aa: CASSLRVIAGSTDTQYF

v_call: TRBV20-1
clone_size: NA
d_call: TRBD1
j_call: TRBJ2-6
cdr3_nt: TGCAGTGCTATTAAGGGGGCTGCTGGGGCCAACGTCCTGACTTTC
cdr3_aa: CSAIKGAAGANVLTF

v_call: TRBV7-2
clone_size: NA
d_call: TRBD1
j_call: TRBJ1-2
cdr3_nt: TGTGCCAGCAGCTACGAAACCCGGGACAGTGATGGCTACACCTTC
cdr3_aa: CASSYETRDSDGYTF

v_call: TRBV15
clone_size: NA
d_call: NA
j_call: TRBJ2-3
cdr3_nt: TGTGCCACCAGCAGAGAGGAGGAGGAGACAGATACGCAGTATTTT
cdr3_aa: CATSREEEETDTQYF

v_call: TRBV4-2
clone_size: few
d_call: TRBD1
j_call: TRBJ2-6
cdr3_nt: TGTGCCAGCAGCCAACTGGGACAGGGGGTTTCTGGGGCCAACGTCCTGACTTTC
cdr3_aa: CASSQLGQGVSGANVLTF

v_call: TRBV5-6
clone_size: NA
d_call: NA
j_call: TRBJ1-1
cdr3_nt: TGTGCCAGCAACCGACGGGGGGTGATGACTGAAGCTTTCTTT
cdr3_aa: CASNRRGVMTEAFF

v_call: TRBV24-1
clone_size: many
d_call: TRBD2
j_call: TRBJ2-5
cdr3_nt: TGTGCCACCAGTGATTTGCGGGAGGGATCCCTTCAAGAGACCCAGTACTTC
cdr3_aa: CATSDLREGSLQETQYF

v_call: TRBV28
clone_size: NA
d_call: NA
j_call: TRBJ1-1
cdr3_nt: TGTGCCAGCAGGGTATCCCCTGGGACTGAAGCTTTCTTT
cdr3_aa: CASRVSPGTEAFF

v_call: TRBV20-1
clone_size: once
d_call: TRBD2
j_call: TRBJ2-5
cdr3_nt: TGCAGTGCTCGTGCCAACCCTCGGGGTAGCGGGACACAAGAGACCCAGTACTTC
cdr3_aa: CSARANPRGSGTQETQYF

v_call: TRBV6-5
clone_size: once
d_call: TRBD2
j_call: TRBJ2-7
cdr3_nt: TGTGCCACTAGGGGGAGCGGGAGGGACTACGAGCAGTACTTC
cdr3_aa: CATRGSGRDYEQYF

v_call: TRBV28
clone_size: NA
d_call: NA
j_call: TRBJ2-7
cdr3_nt: TGTGCCAGCAGGGCCCCCCAAACGGGGTCCTACGAGCAGTACTTC
cdr3_aa: CASRAPQTGSYEQYF

v_call: TRBV3-1
clone_size: NA
d_call: NA
j_call: TRBJ2-1
cdr3_nt: TGTGCCAGCCAAGAGGGGGTCAAATACAATGAGCAGTTCTTC
cdr3_aa: CASQEGVKYNEQFF

v_call: TRBV2
clone_size: NA
d_call: NA
j_call: TRBJ2-1
cdr3_nt: TGTGCCAGCAGTGATGGGCAGGGATGGGGTGAGCAGTTCTTC
cdr3_aa: CASSDGQGWGEQFF

v_call: TRBV3-1
clone_size: NA
d_call: NA
j_call: TRBJ1-4
cdr3_nt: TGTGCCAGCCGTGCAGTTAATGAAAAACTGTTTTTT
cdr3_aa: CASRAVNEKLFF

v_call: TRBV6-2/TRBV6-3
clone_size: NA
d_call: NA
j_call: TRBJ2-7
cdr3_nt: TGTTCACCCAACGGGGCAGGGTTTTACGAGCAGTACTTC
cdr3_aa: CSPNGAGFYEQYF

v_call: TRBV6-5
clone_size: once
d_call: TRBD2
j_call: TRBJ2-7
cdr3_nt: TGTGCCAGCAGTCAGGGACTAGCGGGCTCCTACGAGCAGTACTTC
cdr3_aa: CASSQGLAGSYEQYF

v_call: TRBV14
clone_size: few
d_call: NA
j_call: TRBJ2-3
cdr3_nt: TGTGCCAGCAGACTGAGTGGGGGGCCCCCAGATACGCAGTATTTT
cdr3_aa: CASRLSGGPPDTQYF

v_call: TRBV11-3
clone_size: NA
d_call: TRBD2
j_call: TRBJ2-1
cdr3_nt: TGTGCCAGCAGCATTAGCGGGGGGGTGGACAATGAGCAGTTCTTC
cdr3_aa: CASSISGGVDNEQFF

v_call: TRBV9
clone_size: NA
d_call: NA
j_call: TRBJ2-7
cdr3_nt: TGTGCCAGCAGCGTAAAAGGGGGGGCAGGGGAGCAGTACTTC
cdr3_aa: CASSVKGGAGEQYF

v_call: TRBV14
clone_size: few
d_call: TRBD1
j_call: TRBJ1-2
cdr3_nt: TGTGCCAGCAGCCCCAAGATGAACAGGGGCGCTAACTATGGCTACACCTTC
cdr3_aa: CASSPKMNRGANYGYTF

v_call: TRBV27
clone_size: NA
d_call: NA
j_call: TRBJ2-7
cdr3_nt: TGTGCCAGCAGTGCTACAGGTCACTCCTACGAGCAGTACTTC
cdr3_aa: CASSATGHSYEQYF

v_call: TRBV12-3/TRBV12-4
clone_size: NA
d_call: NA
j_call: TRBJ1-4
cdr3_nt: TGTGCCAGCAAAAGAGGGGGATCTAGAACTAATGAAAAACTGTTTTTT
cdr3_aa: CASKRGGSRTNEKLFF

v_call: TRBV4-1
clone_size: few
d_call: NA
j_call: TRBJ2-3
cdr3_nt: TGCGCCAGCAGCCAGGACCCCACCGGAGATACGCAGTATTTT
cdr3_aa: CASSQDPTGDTQYF

v_call: TRBV11-2
clone_size: few
d_call: NA
j_call: TRBJ2-4
cdr3_nt: TGTGCCAGCAGCTCTCAGGGGAGGGACATTCAGTACTTC
cdr3_aa: CASSSQGRDIQYF